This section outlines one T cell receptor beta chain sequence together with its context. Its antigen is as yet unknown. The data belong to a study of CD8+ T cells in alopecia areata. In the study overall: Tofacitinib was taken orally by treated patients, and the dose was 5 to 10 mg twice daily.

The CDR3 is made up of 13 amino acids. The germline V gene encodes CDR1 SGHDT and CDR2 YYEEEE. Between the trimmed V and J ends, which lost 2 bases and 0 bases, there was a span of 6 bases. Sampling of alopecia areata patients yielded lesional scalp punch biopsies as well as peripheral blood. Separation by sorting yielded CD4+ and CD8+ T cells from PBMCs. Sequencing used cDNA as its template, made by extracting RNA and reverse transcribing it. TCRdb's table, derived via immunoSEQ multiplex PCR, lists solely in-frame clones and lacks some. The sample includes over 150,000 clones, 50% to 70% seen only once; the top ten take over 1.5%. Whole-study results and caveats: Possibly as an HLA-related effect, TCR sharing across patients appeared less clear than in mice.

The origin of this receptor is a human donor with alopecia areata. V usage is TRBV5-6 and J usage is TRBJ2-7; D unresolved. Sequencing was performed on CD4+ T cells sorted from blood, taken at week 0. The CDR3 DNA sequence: TGTGCCAGCAGCTTTGGGGACTCCTACGAGCAGTACTTC. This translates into CASSFGDSYEQYF.